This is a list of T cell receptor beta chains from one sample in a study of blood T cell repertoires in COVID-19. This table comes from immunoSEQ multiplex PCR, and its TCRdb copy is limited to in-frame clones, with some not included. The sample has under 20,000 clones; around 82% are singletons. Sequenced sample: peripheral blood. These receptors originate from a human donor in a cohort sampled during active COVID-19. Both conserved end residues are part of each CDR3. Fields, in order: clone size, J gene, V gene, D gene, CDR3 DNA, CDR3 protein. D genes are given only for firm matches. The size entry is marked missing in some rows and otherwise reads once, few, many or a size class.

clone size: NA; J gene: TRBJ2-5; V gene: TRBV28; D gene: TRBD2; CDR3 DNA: TGTGCCAGCAGCCCGGATAAGGGAGGGCCGGGGATTCGGGAGACCCAGTACTTC; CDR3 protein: CASSPDKGGPGIRETQYF
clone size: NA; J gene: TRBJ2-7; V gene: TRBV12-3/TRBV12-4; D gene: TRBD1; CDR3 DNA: TGTGCCAGCAGTTCAAGGACAGGGGGGAAGTACTTC; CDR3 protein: CASSSRTGGKYF
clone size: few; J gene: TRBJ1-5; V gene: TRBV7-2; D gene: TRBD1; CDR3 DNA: TGTGCCAGCAGCCCCCAGGGGGCCAATCAGCCCCAGCATTTT; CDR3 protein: CASSPQGANQPQHF
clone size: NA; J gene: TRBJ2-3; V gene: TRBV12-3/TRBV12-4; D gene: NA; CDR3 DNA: TGTGCCAGCAGTTTATCGGATACGCAGTATTTT; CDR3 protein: CASSLSDTQYF
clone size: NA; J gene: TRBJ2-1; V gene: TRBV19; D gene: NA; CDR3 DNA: TGTGCCAGTAAGGGCCAGGGCCCCTACAATGAGCAGTTCTTC; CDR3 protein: CASKGQGPYNEQFF
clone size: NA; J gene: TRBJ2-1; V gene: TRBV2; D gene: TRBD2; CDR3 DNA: TGTGCCAGTCCCCGGCGGGGTAGCGGGTCCAATGAGCAGTTCTTC; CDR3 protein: CASPRRGSGSNEQFF
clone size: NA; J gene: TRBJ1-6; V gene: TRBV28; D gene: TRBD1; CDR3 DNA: TGTGCCAGCAGTTCCGGGGGAGGGACAGGAGCTTCACCCCTCCACTTT; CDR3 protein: CASSSGGGTGASPLHF
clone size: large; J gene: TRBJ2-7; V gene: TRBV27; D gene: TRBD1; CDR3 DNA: TGTGCCAGCAGTACCCGGGACAGGGTCGACGAGCAGTACTTC; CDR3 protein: CASSTRDRVDEQYF
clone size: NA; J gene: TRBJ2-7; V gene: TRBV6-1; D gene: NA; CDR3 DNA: TGTGCCAGCAGTGAAGGCCCATCGACAGTCTACGAGCAGTACTTC; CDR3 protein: CASSEGPSTVYEQYF
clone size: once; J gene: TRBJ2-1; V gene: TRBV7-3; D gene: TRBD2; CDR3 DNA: TGTGCCAGCAGCTTAATGGTTGCGGGGGTCAATGAGCAGTTCTTC; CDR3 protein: CASSLMVAGVNEQFF
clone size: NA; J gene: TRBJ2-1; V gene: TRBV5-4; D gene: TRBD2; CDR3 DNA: TGTGCCAGCAGCCGGGAGGCATACAATGAGCAGTTCTTC; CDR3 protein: CASSREAYNEQFF
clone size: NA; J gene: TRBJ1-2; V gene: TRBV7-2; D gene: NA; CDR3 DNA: TGTGCCAGCAGCGTCTACAGGGAGACGACTTATGGCTACACCTTC; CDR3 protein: CASSVYRETTYGYTF
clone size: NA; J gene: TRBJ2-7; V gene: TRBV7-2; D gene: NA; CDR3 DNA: TGTGCCAGCCCACTTCGGCCTGGGCTGTACGAGCAGTACTTC; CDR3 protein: CASPLRPGLYEQYF
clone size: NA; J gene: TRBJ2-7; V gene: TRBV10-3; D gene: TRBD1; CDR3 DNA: TGTGCCATCAGTGCACCAGTCCCGGGACAGGGGATACTGACCTTCTCCTACGAGCAGTACTTC; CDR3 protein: CAISAPVPGQGILTFSYEQYF
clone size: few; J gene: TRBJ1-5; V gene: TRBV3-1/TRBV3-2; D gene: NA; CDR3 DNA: TGTGCCAGCAGCGAAGCTCATTTT; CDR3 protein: CASSEAHF
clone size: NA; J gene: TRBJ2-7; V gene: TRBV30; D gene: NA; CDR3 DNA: TGTGCCTGGAGTAGGCAGGTCGACTCAGGGGAGCAGTACTTC; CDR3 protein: CAWSRQVDSGEQYF
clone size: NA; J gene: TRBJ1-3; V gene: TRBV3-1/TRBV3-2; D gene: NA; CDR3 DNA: TGTGCCAGCAGCCAAGGAGGGTATGGAAACACCATATATTTT; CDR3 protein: CASSQGGYGNTIYF
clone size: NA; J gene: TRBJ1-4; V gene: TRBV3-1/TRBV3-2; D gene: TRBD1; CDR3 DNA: TGTGCCAGCAGCACGGGACAGGGGGGTGAAAAACTGTTTTTT; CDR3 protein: CASSTGQGGEKLFF
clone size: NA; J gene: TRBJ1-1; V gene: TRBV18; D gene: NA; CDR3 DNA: TGTGCCAGCTCACCCCAGGACAGAATGAACACTGAAGCTTTCTTT; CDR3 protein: CASSPQDRMNTEAFF
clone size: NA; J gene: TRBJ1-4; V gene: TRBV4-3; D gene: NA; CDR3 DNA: TGCGCCAGCAGCCAAGGGCCGAGCGGACTGTTTTTT; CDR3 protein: CASSQGPSGLFF
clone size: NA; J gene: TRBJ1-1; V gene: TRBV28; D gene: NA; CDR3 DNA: TGTGCCAGCACCCCCGCCGCAGACACTGAAGCTTTCTTT; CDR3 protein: CASTPAADTEAFF
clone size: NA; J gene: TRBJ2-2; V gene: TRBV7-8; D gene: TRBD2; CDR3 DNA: TGTGCCAGCAGACCAACTAGCGGGAGGGCCCGGACCGGGGAGCTGTTTTTT; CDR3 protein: CASRPTSGRARTGELFF
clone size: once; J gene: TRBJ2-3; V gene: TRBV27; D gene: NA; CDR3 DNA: TGTGCCAGCAAGCCCATACCGGGGGATGGCACAGATACGCAGTATTTT; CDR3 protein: CASKPIPGDGTDTQYF
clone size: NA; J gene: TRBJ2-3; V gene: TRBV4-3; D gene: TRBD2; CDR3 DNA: TGCGCCAGCAGCGAAGGAGGACTAGCGGGGGCCACTGATACGCAGTATTTT; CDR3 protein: CASSEGGLAGATDTQYF
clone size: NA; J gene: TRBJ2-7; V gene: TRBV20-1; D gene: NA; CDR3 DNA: TGCAGTGCTACCTCAGGGCACGAGCAGTACTTC; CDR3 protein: CSATSGHEQYF